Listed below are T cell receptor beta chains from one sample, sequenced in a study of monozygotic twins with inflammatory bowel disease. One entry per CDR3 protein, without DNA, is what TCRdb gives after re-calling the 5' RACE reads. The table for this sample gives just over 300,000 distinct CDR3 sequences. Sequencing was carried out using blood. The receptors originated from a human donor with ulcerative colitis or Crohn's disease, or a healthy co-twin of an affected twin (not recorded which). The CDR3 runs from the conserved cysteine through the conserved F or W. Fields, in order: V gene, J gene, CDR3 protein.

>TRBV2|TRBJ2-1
CAGFPGSGEQFF
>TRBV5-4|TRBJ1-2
CASSLFLGIDGYTF
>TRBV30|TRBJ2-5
CAGRQARRGAQETQYF
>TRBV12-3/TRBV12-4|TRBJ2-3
CASSTPQQGFTDTQYF
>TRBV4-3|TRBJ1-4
CASSPGYTNEKLFF
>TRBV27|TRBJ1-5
CASSSTGTGRNQPQHF
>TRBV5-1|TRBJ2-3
CASSFPGQGPDTQYF
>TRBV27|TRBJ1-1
CASSLYAMNTEAFF
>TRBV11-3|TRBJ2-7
CASSFRGTNEQYF
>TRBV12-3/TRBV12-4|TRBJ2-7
CASTLSLSYEQYF
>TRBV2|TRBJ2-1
CASRGSGYNEQFF
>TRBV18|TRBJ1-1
CASSPHRLSAFF
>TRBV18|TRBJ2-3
CASSVMSDTQYF
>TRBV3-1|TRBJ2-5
CASSPTGGRETQYF
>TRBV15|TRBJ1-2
CATSRDYSIMSYGYTF
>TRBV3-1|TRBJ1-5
CASSQKGNQPQHF
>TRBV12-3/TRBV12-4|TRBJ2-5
CASRNGLAGPQETQYF
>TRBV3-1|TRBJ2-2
CASSLDRVVGYTGELFF
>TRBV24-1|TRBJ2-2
CATSDATRASTGELFF
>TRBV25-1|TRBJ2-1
CASSDTGTGYNEQFF
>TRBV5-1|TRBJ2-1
CASTLLAGGWNEQFF
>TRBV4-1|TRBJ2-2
CASSVQGAAGELFF
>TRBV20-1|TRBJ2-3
CSASTRGTDTQYF
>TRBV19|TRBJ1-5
CASTILGKTGSNQPQHF
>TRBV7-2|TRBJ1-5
CASNRGGQGLQPQHF
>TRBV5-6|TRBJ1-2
CASSQITRLSYGYTF
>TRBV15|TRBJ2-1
CATSREVASGSNEQFF
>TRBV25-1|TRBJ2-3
CASRVLAPGIDTQYF
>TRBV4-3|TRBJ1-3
CASSQEYSGNTIYF
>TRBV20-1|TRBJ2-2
CSARDSRAGANTGELFF
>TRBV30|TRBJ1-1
CAWRPQRTEAFF
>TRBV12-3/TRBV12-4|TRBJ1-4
CATGQTGDNEKLFF
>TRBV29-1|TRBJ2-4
CSVAPSGDIQYF
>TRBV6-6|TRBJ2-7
CASTDFYEQYF
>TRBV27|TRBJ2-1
CASTNSNYNEQFF
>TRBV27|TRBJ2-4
CASKPRADRVIAKNIQYF
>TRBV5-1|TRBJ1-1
CASSYRKGWEETEAFF
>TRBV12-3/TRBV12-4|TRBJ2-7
CASSWTGSVTYEQYF
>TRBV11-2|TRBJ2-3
CASSPNIAARTDTQYF
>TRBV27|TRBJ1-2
CASSLGTGTLDGYTF
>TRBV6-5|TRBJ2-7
CASRGIGVHEQYF
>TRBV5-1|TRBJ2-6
CASTENGPGANVLTF
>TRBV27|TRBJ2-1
CASSFYRGGAYNEQFF
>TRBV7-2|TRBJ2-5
CASSLSLAAKGTQYF
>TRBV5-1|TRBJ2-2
CASSLIRDGRGELFF
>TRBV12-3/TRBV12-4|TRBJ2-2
CASTRDRVPGELFF
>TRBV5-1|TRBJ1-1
CASSPGRAEAFF
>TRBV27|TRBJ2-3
CASSLGREADTQYF
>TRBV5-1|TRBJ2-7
CASEPPDRAWGEQYF
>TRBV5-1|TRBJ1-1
CASSLTALLTEAFF
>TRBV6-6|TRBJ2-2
CASKPLGTGELFF
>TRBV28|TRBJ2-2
CASNTGQGATGELFF
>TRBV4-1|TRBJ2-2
CASSQGRASRVASGELFF
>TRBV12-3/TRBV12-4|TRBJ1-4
CASSRREWNEKLFF